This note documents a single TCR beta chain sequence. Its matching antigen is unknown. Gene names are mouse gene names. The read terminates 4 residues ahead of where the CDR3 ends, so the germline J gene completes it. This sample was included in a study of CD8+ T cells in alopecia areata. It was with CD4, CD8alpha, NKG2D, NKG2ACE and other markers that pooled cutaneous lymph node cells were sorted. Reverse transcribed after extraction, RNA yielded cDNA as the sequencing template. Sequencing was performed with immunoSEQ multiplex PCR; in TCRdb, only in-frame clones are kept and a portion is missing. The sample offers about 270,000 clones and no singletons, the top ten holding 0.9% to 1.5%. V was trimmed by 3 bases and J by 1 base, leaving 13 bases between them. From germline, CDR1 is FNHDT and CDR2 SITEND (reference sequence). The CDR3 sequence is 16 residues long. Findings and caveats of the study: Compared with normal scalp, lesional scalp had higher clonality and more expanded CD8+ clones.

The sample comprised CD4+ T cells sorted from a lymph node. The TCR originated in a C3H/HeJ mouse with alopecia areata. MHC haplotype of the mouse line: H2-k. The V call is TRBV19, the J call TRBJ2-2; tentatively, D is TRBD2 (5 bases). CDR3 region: CASSTLGGLNTGQLYF. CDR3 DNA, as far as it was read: TGTGCCAGCAGTACCCTGGGAGGCCTAAACACCGGG.